The 25 T cell receptor beta chains given below trace back to one sample, sequenced in a study of T cells in Graves' hyperthyroidism and ophthalmopathy. It was RNA transcripts that yielded the amplified TCR beta CDR3 regions. During a first-round RT-PCR of the TCR CDR3, the HTBI primer set was used. In TCRdb, the multiplex PCR reads were re-called with MiXCR into one record per CDR3 protein. Of 300,000 to 450,000 distinct CDR3 sequences detected, 15% appear once; the ten largest clones hold around a third. Sequencing was carried out using blood. These receptors were collected from a woman aged 25 to 39 with Graves' hyperthyroidism.

This clonotype was recorded many times. The J gene is TRBJ2-1, the V gene TRBV2; 11 bases agree with TRBD1. Germline trimming cut 6 bases from V and 7 bases from J; bases unmatched to any gene: 2. CDR1 is SNHLY and CDR2 is FYNNEI in the germline V gene. CDR3 size: 13 residues. DNA for the CDR3: TGTGCCAGCAGAGGGACAGGGGGAAATGAGCAGTTCTTC. Its translation is CASRGTGGNEQFF. The complete variable domain, with remaining parts taken from reference TRBV2 and TRBJ2-1, reads EPEVTQTPSHQVTQMGQEVILRCVPISNHLYFYWYRQILGQKVEFLVSFYNNEISEKSEIFDDQFSVERPDGSNFTLKIRSTKLEDSAMYFCASRGTGGNEQFFGPGTRLTVL.

The rearrangement links TRBV6-6 to TRBJ2-2; 7 bases agree with TRBD2. The germline V gene encodes CDR1 MNHNY and CDR2 SVGAGI (reference sequence). This CDR3 has 13 amino acids. J lost 8 bases, V lost 2 bases, and 2 bases had no gene match. The CDR3 bases are TGTGCCAGCAGTTACCTCGGGGGGGGGGAGCTGTTTTTT. Translated, it gives CASSYLGGGELFF.

This clonotype was counted ten times or more. The chain joins TRBV7-3 to TRBJ2-7; tentatively, D is TRBD1 (5 bases). Trimming took 5 bases from V and 1 from J, leaving 12 bases between them. Looked up from germline, CDR1 is SGHTA and CDR2 is FQGTGA. The CDR3 covers 14 residues. The CDR3 DNA reads TGTGCCAGCAGCCCCTCAGACAGTTCCTACGAGCAGTACTTC. Translated: CASSPSDSSYEQYF.

This clonotype was observed at least ten times. The chain carries TRBV3-1 and TRBJ1-3; TRBD1 matches at 7 bases. J gave up 5 bases and V 2 bases, and 3 bases lay outside the gene matches. This CDR3 contains 14 residues. Germline loops: CDR1 LGHDT, CDR2 YNNKEL (reference sequence). CDR3 nucleotides: TGTGCCAGCAGCCAAACACAGGGGAGAAACACCATATATTTT. Translating it yields CASSQTQGRNTIYF.

V and J are TRBV5-6 and TRBJ1-4; 8 bases fit TRBD1. There are 15 residues in the CDR3. With 6 bases clipped from V and 3 bases from J, the junction kept 7 bases outside the gene matches. Germline assignment: CDR1 SGHDT and CDR2 YYEEEE. The CDR3 region is CASNPRGRANEKLFF. The CDR3 DNA is TGTGCCAGCAACCCCAGGGGGCGTGCTAATGAAAAACTGTTTTTT.

This clonotype was picked up many times. The junction departs from germline at one end; a sequencing error may be responsible. The chain combines TRBV12-3 or TRBV12-4 with TRBJ1-5; D is uncertain. This CDR3 has 13 residues. The chain's CDR3 is CASSSRRDQPQHF. CDR3 nucleotides: TGTGCCAGCAGTTCCAGACGAGATCAACCCCAGCATTTT.

The sample holds many counts of this clonotype. The rearrangement uses TRBV3-1 and TRBJ1-1; the match to TRBD1 covers 8 bases. J lost 11 bases, V lost 1 base, and 9 bases had no gene match. The CDR3 extends over 14 amino acids. In germline, CDR1 is LGHDT, CDR2 YNNKEL (reference sequence). CDR3 nucleotide sequence: TGTGCCAGCAGCCAAGGGGGACAGGCTCGTGATGCTTTCTTT. The encoded protein is CASSQGGQARDAFF.

This clonotype occurred many times. V and J are TRBV12-3 or TRBV12-4 and TRBJ2-6; perhaps TRBD1 as D (6 bases). This CDR3 has 15 residues. Deletions cut 8 bases from V and 0 bases from J, with 11 bases between. The CDR3 sequence: CASVLQGSGANVLTF. CDR3 in DNA: TGTGCCAGCGTATTACAGGGCTCTGGGGCCAACGTCCTGACTTTC.

The chain has TRBV6-1 and TRBJ2-3; 7 bases match TRBD1. CDR3 length: 17 residues. Germline assignment: CDR1 MNHNS and CDR2 SASEGT. The V and J ends lost 4 bases and 4 bases, in that order; junction bases with no gene match: 14. CDR3 in DNA: TGTGCCAGCAGTGCCCGTTCCGGACAGGCGAGCCCAGATACGCAGTATTTT. Its translation is CASSARSGQASPDTQYF.

In its sample, this clonotype was seen a few times. V usage is TRBV6-5 and J usage is TRBJ2-3, with D possibly matching TRBD1 (5 bases). Germline CDR1 and CDR2: MNHEY and SVGAGI. The CDR3 totals 15 residues. Trimming left V 6 bases short and J 3 bases short, with 16 bases between. The CDR3 reads CASSYRWQATDTQYF. The CDR3 DNA sequence: TGTGCCAGCAGCTACAGGTGGCAGGCTACAGATACGCAGTATTTT.

This clonotype was seen only a few times. The chain employs TRBV2 and TRBJ1-2; D gene uncertain. CDR1 is SNHLY, CDR2 FYNNEI, per germline. V was trimmed by 5 bases and J by 6 bases, leaving 16 bases between them. This CDR3 contains 14 residues. This chain's CDR3 is CASSLIGNRDGYTF. The CDR3 DNA reads as TGTGCCAGCAGTCTTATAGGGAATCGAGATGGCTACACCTTC.

There are many counts of this clonotype. The chain joins TRBV11-2 to TRBJ1-1, with no clear D. Germline V gives CDR1 SGHAT, CDR2 FQNNGV. Trimming pared 4 bases from V and 2 bases from J, leaving 20 bases between. The CDR3 runs 17 residues. This CDR3 reads CASSSKPLGQLNTEAFF. The CDR3 DNA is TGTGCCAGCAGCTCTAAACCCCTAGGGCAGCTTAACACTGAAGCTTTCTTT.

V usage is TRBV5-4 and J usage is TRBJ2-1; TRBD2 is a possible D gene (6 bases). V was trimmed by 0 bases and J by 5 bases, leaving 12 bases between them. The CDR3 spans 15 residues. Germline values: CDR1 SGHNT, CDR2 YYREEE (reference sequence). The CDR3 sequence is CASSLVLAPNNEQFF. DNA for the CDR3: TGTGCCAGCAGCTTGGTTCTAGCGCCGAACAATGAGCAGTTCTTC.

There are many counts of this clonotype. V usage is TRBV7-3 and J usage is TRBJ2-1, with a weak D call TRBD2 (5 bases). The length of the CDR3 is 14 residues. Looked up from germline, CDR1 is SGHTA and CDR2 is FQGTGA. V dropped 5 bases and J dropped 8 bases, with 16 bases sitting between them. The CDR3 nucleotides read TGTGCCAGCAGCCCCCAAAATGGACTTCATGAGCAGTTCTTC. As protein: CASSPQNGLHEQFF.

This chain uses TRBV27 with TRBJ2-7, with TRBD2 matching 7 bases. The V and J ends lost 2 bases and 4 bases, in that order; junction bases with no gene match: 5. This CDR3 region has 14 residues. Germline loops: CDR1 MNHEY, CDR2 SMNVEV (reference sequence). The CDR3 DNA follows: TGTGCCAGCAGTTTACGGGAGGATAGGTACGAGCAGTACTTC. It is translated as CASSLREDRYEQYF.

The sample holds many counts of this clonotype. The J gene is TRBJ2-7, the V gene TRBV28, with 14 bases fitting TRBD2. In germline, CDR1 is MDHEN, CDR2 SYDVKM. The J segment lost 4 bases and the V segment lost 1 base, leaving 6 bases of the junction unmatched. The CDR3 extends over 17 amino acids. The CDR3: CASSLSFGTSGSYEQYF. The CDR3 DNA is TGTGCCAGCAGTTTATCTTTTGGGACTAGCGGGAGTTACGAGCAGTACTTC.

This clonotype was recorded many times. The chain couples TRBV29-1 to TRBJ2-7, with 7 bases identical to TRBD1. CDR3 length: 15 residues. CDR1 is SQVTM, CDR2 ANQGSEA, per germline. V lost 0 bases, J lost 2 bases, and 7 bases stayed unmatched. The CDR3 DNA is TGCAGCGTTGAAGATACAGGGGAGTCCACCTACGAGCAGTACTTC. Protein: CSVEDTGESTYEQYF.

The J gene is TRBJ1-1, the V gene TRBV7-7, with D maybe TRBD1 (5 bases). The V and J ends lost 4 bases and 3 bases respectively, with 12 bases between them. This CDR3 spans 14 amino acids. Germline values: CDR1 SSHAT, CDR2 FNYEAQ (reference sequence). CDR3 loop: CASSSGIGDTEAFF. CDR3 bases: TGTGCCAGCAGCTCGGGGATAGGGGACACTGAAGCTTTCTTT.

With regard to this clonotype: A read error may account for a junction end that differs from germline. The V gene is TRBV5-4, the J gene TRBJ2-5; the match to TRBD2 covers 8 bases. The CDR3 has 17 amino acids. Germline V gives CDR1 SGHNT, CDR2 YYREEE (reference sequence). The CDR3 DNA reads TGTGCCAGCAGCTTGGTAGGAAGGAGCGGGAGCCGAGAGGCCCAGTACTTC. Its protein product is CASSLVGRSGSREAQYF.

This clonotype appeared a few times. The chain employs TRBV20-1 and TRBJ2-1; 11 bases match TRBD2. The CDR3 is made up of 16 amino acids. Germline CDR1 reads DFQATT; CDR2 reads SNEGSKA (reference sequence). Trimming at V came to 2 bases and at J to 4 bases, leaving 7 bases not matched to a gene. DNA of the CDR3: TGCAGTGCTAGACCCCCTAGCGGGAGGATTTACAATGAGCAGTTCTTC. Protein product: CSARPPSGRIYNEQFF.

This clonotype was detected many times. The chain has TRBV3-1 and TRBJ2-3; 14 bases map to TRBD2. Germline assignment: CDR1 LGHDT and CDR2 YNNKEL (reference sequence). Trimming at V came to 5 bases and at J to 8 bases, leaving 9 bases not matched to a gene. This CDR3 comprises 16 residues. The CDR3 DNA sequence: TGTGCCAGCAGCTGGGGGACTAGCGGGAGCGGGTCTACGCAGTATTTT. Amino acids: CASSWGTSGSGSTQYF.

This clonotype has ten or more counts. V usage is TRBV5-1 and J usage is TRBJ2-1, with D possibly matching TRBD1 (6 bases). CDR3 length: 14 residues. The germline CDR1 and CDR2 sequences are SGHRS and YFSETQ. Trimming pared 0 bases from V and 7 bases from J, leaving 11 bases between. The CDR3 sequence is CASSLGNQGNEQFF. The DNA of the CDR3 is TGCGCCAGCAGCTTGGGGAATCAGGGGAATGAGCAGTTCTTC.

This clonotype occurred many times. The chain joins TRBV27 to TRBJ1-6; TRBD1 matches 10 bases. The trim removed 6 bases at V and 7 bases at J, leaving 3 bases unmatched. The V gene's germline CDR1 is MNHEY and CDR2 SMNVEV (reference sequence). The CDR3 has 14 amino acids. The CDR3 sequence is CASSLDRGNSPLHF. CDR3 in DNA: TGTGCCAGCAGCCTGGACAGGGGGAATTCACCCCTCCACTTT.

This clonotype was seen ten or more times. This chain uses TRBV28 with TRBJ2-1; TRBD1 might be the D (5 bases). CDR3 length equals 13 residues. The germline V gene has CDR1 MDHEN and CDR2 SYDVKM. Trimming removed 8 bases from V and 0 bases from J, with 8 bases in between. In DNA form, the CDR3 reads TGTGCCAGCGTCACAGGCTCCTACAATGAGCAGTTCTTC. Its protein product is CASVTGSYNEQFF.

The chain carries TRBV10-2 and TRBJ1-5; no clear D. The CDR3 has 15 amino acids. Looked up from germline, CDR1 is WSHSY and CDR2 is SAAADI. V lost 2 bases and J lost 3, with 11 bases in between. CDR3 nucleotides: TGCGCCAGCAGTGAGGGCGCTTCCTTCAATCAGCCCCAGCATTTT. Protein product: CASSEGASFNQPQHF.